Described below is a single T cell receptor (beta chain) sequence and its context. The antigen is undetermined. Time point meaning: neoterminal ileum biopsy at postoperative endoscopy, about 6 months after surgery. The CDR3 runs 14 residues. Per germline, CDR1 MNHNS and CDR2 SASEGT. The ends lost 6 bases at V and 10 bases at J; junction bases unmatched: 7. The record originates from a study of T cell repertoires in ileal Crohn's disease. The study's findings and limits: Active smokers at surgery had more clonal expansions than non-smokers. Sorted CD8 T cells held more high-frequency clones than CD4.

Sequenced by immunoSEQ multiplex PCR; TCRdb stores in-frame clones only, minus some. The sample consists of tens of thousands of clones, approximately 91% of them appearing once. Sample: ileal tissue. The sequence was collected from an adult with Crohn's disease. The chain joins TRBV6-1 to TRBJ1-6; 9 positions agree with TRBD1. For the CDR3, the DNA is TGTGCCAGCAGCCAGACAGGGGGGGGATCACCCCTCCACTTT. Its translation: CASSQTGGGSPLHF.